A single sample is the source of the 30 T cell receptor beta chains below, sequenced in a study of T cell responses to AZD1222 COVID-19 vaccine. Measured with immunoSEQ multiplex PCR; TCRdb has only the in-frame clones, and not every one. The sample includes 100,000 to 150,000 clones, approximately 88% of them seen just once. The source was peripheral blood, collected on day 0 of AZD1222 vaccination. The receptors stem from an adult in good health.

This chain connects TRBV5-8 to TRBJ2-7; 7 bases line up with TRBD1. CDR1 SGHTS and CDR2 YDEGEE come from the germline V gene. V lost 0 bases and J lost 6; bases outside the gene matches: 9. This CDR3 region has 15 residues. The CDR3 here is CASSLAGDRAGEQYF. As DNA, the CDR3 is TGTGCCAGCAGCTTGGCGGGTGACAGGGCAGGCGAGCAGTACTTC.

The rearrangement links TRBV6-5 to TRBJ1-1; 9 positions agree with TRBD1. This CDR3 contains 15 residues. Germline CDR1 and CDR2: MNHEY and SVGAGI. Trimming cost V 6 bases and J 0 bases; bases outside gene matches: 5. This CDR3 reads CASRAGTGMNTEAFF. CDR3 sequence (DNA): TGTGCCAGCAGGGCCGGGACAGGGATGAACACTGAAGCTTTCTTT.

The V and J genes are TRBV5-1 and TRBJ1-5; 7 bases map to TRBD1. The V and J ends lost 4 bases and 4 bases, in that order; junction bases with no gene match: 8. The germline V gene encodes CDR1 SGHRS and CDR2 YFSETQ. The CDR3 loop spans 15 amino acids. The CDR3 here is CASSPGPGGNQPQHF. In nucleotides, the CDR3 is TGCGCCAGCAGCCCTGGGCCAGGGGGGAATCAGCCCCAGCATTTT.

The CDR3 region has the DNA TGTGCCAGCAGTGGACAGGGTGGGGGCTACACCTTC. Encoded protein: CASSGQGGGYTF. V gene TRBV2 combines with J gene TRBJ1-2; TRBD1 agrees at 7 bases. Germline CDR1 SNHLY, CDR2 FYNNEI. Trimming at V came to 4 bases and at J to 8 bases, leaving 4 bases not matched to a gene. This CDR3 region has 12 residues.

J is TRBJ2-2 and V is TRBV25-1, with D uncertain. The CDR3 has 10 residues. Looked up from germline, CDR1 is MGHDK and CDR2 is SYGVNS. Trimming stripped 4 bases from V and 8 bases from J, with 2 bases between. This chain's CDR3 is CASSGGELFF. CDR3 bases: TGTGCCAGCAGTGGTGGGGAGCTGTTTTTT.

The chain couples TRBV19 to TRBJ1-5, with D possibly being TRBD1 (5 bases). Germline assignment: CDR1 LNHDA and CDR2 SQIVND (reference sequence). The CDR3 is 14 residues long. V was pared by 8 bases and J by 6 bases, with 17 bases between. As DNA, the CDR3 is TGTGCCAGTGGCTCTTGGGGGGAGAGTCAGCCCCAGCATTTT. It specifies CASGSWGESQPQHF.

The chain joins TRBV2 to TRBJ2-7; 8 nucleotides line up with TRBD1. CDR1 and CDR2 (germline): SNHLY, FYNNEI. The CDR3 is 16 residues long. V was pared by 7 bases and J by 6 bases, with 17 bases of the junction left unmatched. CDR3 DNA: TGTGCCAGCATACAAGACCGGGGGACAGGCTTTGGCGAGCAGTACTTC. Its protein is CASIQDRGTGFGEQYF.

The chain couples TRBV5-6 to TRBJ2-7; 8 bases match TRBD1. The CDR3 is 14 amino acids. Germline CDR1 reads SGHDT; CDR2 reads YYEEEE. V was clipped by 5 bases and J by 7 bases; unmatched bases: 11. The DNA of the CDR3 is TGTGCCAGCAGTCTGGACAGGGAAGGTGATGAGCAGTACTTC. Residues: CASSLDREGDEQYF.

The chain uses TRBV27 and TRBJ2-7; 9 positions agree with TRBD1. Looked up from germline, CDR1 is MNHEY and CDR2 is SMNVEV (reference sequence). CDR3 length equals 16 residues. V dropped 5 bases and J dropped 4; count of bases not matched to a gene: 12. As DNA, the CDR3 is TGTGCCAGCAGTCCGCCGGGACAGGGTCGGTATTACGAGCAGTACTTC. Amino acids: CASSPPGQGRYYEQYF.

The V and J genes are TRBV7-2 and TRBJ1-5; 7 nucleotides match TRBD1. CDR1 is SGHTA, CDR2 FQGNSA, per germline. V shed 4 bases and J 3 bases; nucleotides not matched to a gene: 6. CDR3 length equals 15 residues. The chain's CDR3 is CASSSQGVVNQPQHF. The CDR3 nucleotides read TGTGCCAGCAGCTCGCAGGGGGTGGTCAATCAGCCCCAGCATTTT. Together with reference TRBV7-2 and TRBJ1-5, the CDR3 gives the full variable domain: GAGVSQSPSNKVTEKGKDVELRCDPISGHTALYWYRQSLGQGLEFLIYFQGNSAPDKSGLPSDRFSAERTGGSVSTLTIQRTQQEDSAVYLCASSSQGVVNQPQHFGDGTRLSIL.

V and J are TRBV12-3 or TRBV12-4 and TRBJ1-2; D unresolved. The CDR3 is 12 amino acids. V was pared by 3 bases and J by 6 bases, with 8 bases between. The DNA of the CDR3 is TGTGCCAGCAGTTTTGGTAATGATGGCTACACCTTC. It is translated as CASSFGNDGYTF.

V is TRBV25-1 and J is TRBJ1-2; D unresolved. V was cut by 3 bases and J by 0 bases, with 17 bases left in between. This CDR3 contains 17 residues. Germline V gene lookup returns CDR1 MGHDK and CDR2 SYGVNS. CDR3 sequence: CASSEAGAATPNYGYTF. CDR3 coding DNA: TGTGCCAGCAGTGAGGCCGGCGCGGCCACCCCTAACTATGGCTACACCTTC.

CDR3 protein: CATSQTSGREISYNEQFF. Here the CDR3 DNA reads TGTGCCACCAGTCAGACTAGCGGGAGGGAGATCTCCTACAATGAGCAGTTCTTC. The V gene is TRBV24-1, the J gene TRBJ2-1; 14 bases match TRBD2. CDR1 and CDR2 from the germline V gene are KGHDR and SFDVKD. V was pared by 6 bases and J by 0 bases, with 6 bases of the junction left unmatched. The CDR3 is 18 residues long.

V and J are TRBV19 and TRBJ1-1; D uncertain. The CDR3 covers 13 residues. The germline CDR1 and CDR2 sequences are LNHDA and SQIVND (reference sequence). Between the trimmed V and J ends, which lost 6 bases and 3 bases, there was a span of 11 bases. CDR3 sequence reads: CASRIGVDTEAFF. CDR3 in DNA: TGTGCCAGTAGGATTGGGGTTGACACTGAAGCTTTCTTT.

The gene calls are TRBV19 and TRBJ1-2, with a weak D call TRBD1 (6 bases). V lost 6 bases and J lost 8, with 13 bases in between. From germline, CDR1 is LNHDA and CDR2 SQIVND (reference sequence). This CDR3 has 12 residues. CDR3 nucleotides: TGTGCCAGTAGCTTTACAGGGCCCGGCTACACCTTC. Its translation is CASSFTGPGYTF.

In its sample, this clone was seen once. The chain joins TRBV2 to TRBJ1-1, with unresolved D. CDR1 SNHLY and CDR2 FYNNEI come from the germline V gene. With 6 bases removed from V and 6 bases from J, the gap between germline ends came to 20 bases. The CDR3 spans 15 residues. As DNA, the CDR3 is TGTGCCAGCAGGGGGTCGGCCTTCTTGTTCCCTGAAGCTTTCTTT. Translating gives CASRGSAFLFPEAFF.

The V and J genes are TRBV27 and TRBJ1-1; TRBD1 aligns across 7 bases. Germline V gene sequence: CDR1 MNHEY, CDR2 SMNVEV (reference sequence). V trimming: 1 base; J trimming: 6 bases; junction bases outside the gene matches: 8. The CDR3 length is 15 residues. The DNA for the CDR3 is TGTGCCAGCAGTTTATTCCCCACAGGGGACGCTGAAGCTTTCTTT. Translation: CASSLFPTGDAEAFF.

The genes are TRBV5-1 and TRBJ1-2; D is unclear. The CDR3 is made up of 11 amino acids. The germline gives CDR1 SGHRS, CDR2 YFSETQ. The V and J ends lost 0 bases and 9 bases respectively, with 6 bases between them. The CDR3 is CASSLADRYTF. Here the CDR3 DNA reads TGCGCCAGCAGCTTGGCAGATCGCTACACCTTC. Based on the CDR3 plus reference TRBV5-1 and TRBJ1-2, the full variable domain is KAGVTQTPRYLIKTRGQQVTLSCSPISGHRSVSWYQQTPGQGLQFLFEYFSETQRNKGNFPGRFSGRQFSNSRSEMNVSTLELGDSALYLCASSLADRYTFGSGTRLTVV.

J is TRBJ2-1 and V is TRBV12-3 or TRBV12-4; D gene unclear. V was shortened by 3 bases and J by 7 bases, with 4 bases between the two germline ends. This CDR3 has 11 residues. Written as DNA, the CDR3 is TGTGCCAGCAGTTTCGGAAATGAGCAGTTCTTC. Protein: CASSFGNEQFF.

The chain couples TRBV4-1 to TRBJ1-2; D ambiguous. From germline, CDR1 is MGHRA and CDR2 YSYEKL. V lost 3 bases to trimming and J lost 8 bases, with 16 bases between them. The length of the CDR3 is 14 residues. CDR3: CASSQGTRAGGYTF. CDR3 nucleotides: TGCGCCAGCAGCCAGGGAACACGGGCTGGGGGCTACACCTTC.

The chain uses TRBV7-2 and TRBJ2-3, with D possibly being TRBD1 (5 bases). The CDR3 is 15 residues long. Germline V gives CDR1 SGHTA, CDR2 FQGNSA. Trimming left V 2 bases short and J 6 bases short, with 15 bases between. The CDR3 sequence is CASSLNSAGQDTQYF. The CDR3 DNA reads TGTGCCAGCAGCTTAAACTCGGCAGGGCAGGATACGCAGTATTTT.

The genes are TRBV19 and TRBJ1-5; D unclear. V shed 6 bases and J shed 0 bases, with 9 bases lying between them. The CDR3 has 14 amino acids. Germline loops: CDR1 LNHDA, CDR2 SQIVND (reference sequence). This chain's CDR3 is CASRTTNSNQPQHF. In nucleotides, the CDR3 is TGTGCCAGTAGGACGACGAATAGCAATCAGCCCCAGCATTTT.

With regard to this clone: This same CDR3 is encoded by further DNA sequences in the sample. The J gene is TRBJ2-7, the V gene TRBV7-2, with unresolved D. The CDR3 spans 13 residues. Trimming left V 3 bases short and J 2 bases short, with 8 bases between. Per the germline V gene, CDR1 is SGHTA and CDR2 is FQGNSA. CDR3 bases: TGTGCCAGCAGCTTCGGTCTGACCTACGAGCAGTACTTC. This gives the protein CASSFGLTYEQYF.

The count of this clone is one. The chain carries TRBV13 and TRBJ1-1; no reliable D call. Germline assignment: CDR1 PRHDT and CDR2 FYEKMQ (reference sequence). The germline V and J ends were trimmed by 1 base and 0 bases, with 3 bases remaining between them. CDR3 length: 13 residues. The CDR3 DNA reads as TGTGCCAGCAGCTTAGAATTGAACACTGAAGCTTTCTTT. Translating gives CASSLELNTEAFF.

The CDR3 DNA sequence: TGTGCCAGCAGCCGGGTACAGGCGGATCAGCCCCAGCATTTT. Its protein is CASSRVQADQPQHF. This chain connects TRBV28 to TRBJ1-5, with D possibly TRBD1 on 5 matching bases. CDR1 and CDR2 (germline): MDHEN, SYDVKM. CDR3 length equals 14 residues. With 6 bases removed from V and 5 bases from J, the gap between germline ends came to 14 bases. Together with reference TRBV28 and TRBJ1-5, the CDR3 gives the full variable domain: DVKVTQSSRYLVKRTGEKVFLECVQDMDHENMFWYRQDPGLGLRLIYFSYDVKMKEKGDIPEGYSVSREKKERFSLILESASTNQTSMYLCASSRVQADQPQHFGDGTRLSIL.

The chain combines TRBV5-4 with TRBJ2-1; 8 nucleotides agree with TRBD2. The J segment lost 8 bases and the V segment lost 4 bases, leaving 11 bases of the junction unmatched. This CDR3 has 15 residues. Germline CDR1 and CDR2: SGHNT and YYREEE (reference sequence). The CDR3 coding sequence is TGTGCCAGCAGCGAACCGGGACTAGAGGCGTATGAGCAGTTCTTC. Translating it yields CASSEPGLEAYEQFF. The whole variable domain, remainder taken from reference TRBV5-4 and TRBJ2-1, is ETGVTQSPTHLIKTRGQQVTLRCSSQSGHNTVSWYQQALGQGPQFIFQYYREEENGRGNFPPRFSGLQFPNYSSELNVNALELDDSALYLCASSEPGLEAYEQFFGPGTRLTVL.

This chain uses TRBV6-5 with TRBJ1-2; TRBD1 matches 12 bases. Germline assignment: CDR1 MNHEY and CDR2 SVGAGI. V trimming: 2 bases; J trimming: 4 bases; junction bases outside the gene matches: 2. The CDR3 has 15 amino acids. CDR3 in amino acids: CASSYRGQGAYGYTF. The CDR3 DNA follows: TGTGCCAGCAGTTACAGGGGACAGGGGGCCTATGGCTACACCTTC.

V gene TRBV18 combines with J gene TRBJ2-3; 9 bases are shared with TRBD1. CDR1 is KGHSH, CDR2 LQKENI, per germline. V shed 6 bases and J 2 bases; nucleotides not matched to a gene: 9. The CDR3 runs 16 residues. CDR3 DNA: TGTGCCAGCTCTTCTCGGGGGGACAGGGCCACAGATACGCAGTATTTT. Its translation: CASSSRGDRATDTQYF. Full variable domain (remainder filled in from reference TRBV18 and TRBJ2-3): NAGVMQNPRHLVRRRGQEARLRCSPMKGHSHVYWYRQLPEEGLKFMVYLQKENIIDESGMPKERFSAEFPKEGPSILRIQQVVRGDSAAYFCASSSRGDRATDTQYFGPGTRLTVL.

The chain carries TRBV6-2 or TRBV6-3 and TRBJ2-7, with 10 bases matching TRBD2. V lost 0 bases and J lost 6; bases outside the gene matches: 5. The CDR3 covers 15 residues. Germline values: CDR1 MNHEY, CDR2 SVGEGT. Here the CDR3 reads CASSYSVAGGVEQYF. In DNA form, the CDR3 reads TGTGCCAGCAGTTACTCTGTAGCGGGAGGAGTCGAGCAGTACTTC.

The gene calls are TRBV4-1 and TRBJ1-3; D unclear. Germline CDR1 MGHRA, CDR2 YSYEKL. The CDR3 extends over 15 amino acids. Trimming stripped 3 bases from V and 0 bases from J, with 9 bases between. Here the CDR3 DNA reads TGCGCCAGCAGCCAGTCCCTGGCCTCTGGAAACACCATATATTTT. It encodes CASSQSLASGNTIYF.